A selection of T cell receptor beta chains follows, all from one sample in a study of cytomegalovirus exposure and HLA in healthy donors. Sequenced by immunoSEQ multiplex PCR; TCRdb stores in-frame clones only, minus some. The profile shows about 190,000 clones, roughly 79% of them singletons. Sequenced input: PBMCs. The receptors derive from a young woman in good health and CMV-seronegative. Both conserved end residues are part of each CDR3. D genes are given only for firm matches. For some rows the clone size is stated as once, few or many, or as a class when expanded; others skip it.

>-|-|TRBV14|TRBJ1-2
TGTGCCAGCAGCCCGATACAGTTTAACTATGGCTACACCTTC
CASSPIQFNYGYTF
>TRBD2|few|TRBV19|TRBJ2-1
TGTGCCAGTAACCTAGCGGGAGGATACAATGAGCAGTTCTTC
CASNLAGGYNEQFF
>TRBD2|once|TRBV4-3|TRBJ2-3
TGCGCCAGCAGTCCCGGGGGGGGGAAAGATACGCAGTATTTT
CASSPGGGKDTQYF
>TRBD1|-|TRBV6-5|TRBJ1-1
TGTGCCAGCAGTTTGGACAGGGATAAAGCTTTCTTT
CASSLDRDKAFF
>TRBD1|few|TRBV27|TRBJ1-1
TGTGCCAGCAGACCGGGACAGGGGACCAACACTGAAGCTTTCTTT
CASRPGQGTNTEAFF
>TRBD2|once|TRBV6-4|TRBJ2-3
TGTGCCAGCAGTGACACCGGGACTAGCGGAACAGATACGCAGTATTTT
CASSDTGTSGTDTQYF
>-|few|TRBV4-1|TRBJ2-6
TGCGCCAGCAGCCGCAGGATCTTGACTGGGGCCAACGTCCTGACTTTC
CASSRRILTGANVLTF
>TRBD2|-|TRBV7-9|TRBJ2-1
TGTGCCAGCAGCTTAGGCGGGAGGAATGAGCAGTTCTTC
CASSLGGRNEQFF
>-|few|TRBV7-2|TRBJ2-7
TGTGCCAGCAGGTTAATGGGGAGGACCTACGAGCAGTACTTC
CASRLMGRTYEQYF
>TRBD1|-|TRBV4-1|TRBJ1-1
TGCGCCAGCAGCCAAGACGACAGGGTTAGGGGTGAAGCTTTTTTT
CASSQDDRVRGEAFF
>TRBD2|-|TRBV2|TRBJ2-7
TGTGCCAGCCAGATAGGCGGGGGGAGCTCCTACGAGCAGTACTTC
CASQIGGGSSYEQYF
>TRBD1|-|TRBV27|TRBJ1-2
TGTGCCAGCAGTTCGCCCGGGACAGGGCTCTATGGCTACACCTTC
CASSSPGTGLYGYTF
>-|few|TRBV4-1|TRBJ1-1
TGCGCCAGCAGCCCGTCAGTGAACACTGAAGCTTTCTTT
CASSPSVNTEAFF
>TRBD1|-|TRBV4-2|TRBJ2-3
TGTGCCAGCAGCCAGGGTCTACAGGGGGGCACAGATACGCAGTATTTT
CASSQGLQGGTDTQYF
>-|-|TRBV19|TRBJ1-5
TGTGCCAGTAGTTACAGGGCCTCACGGAGCAATCAGCCCCAGCATTTT
CASSYRASRSNQPQHF
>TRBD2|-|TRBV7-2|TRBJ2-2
TGTGCCGGACACAGCGGGAGTGGCACCGGGGAGCTGTTTTTT
CAGHSGSGTGELFF
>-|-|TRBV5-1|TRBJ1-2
TGCGCCAGCAGCCCGGTCCTACAGAACTATGGCTACACCTTC
CASSPVLQNYGYTF
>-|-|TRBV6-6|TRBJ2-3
TGTGCCAGCAGTTACTCGGCGGCAGATACGCAGTATTTT
CASSYSAADTQYF
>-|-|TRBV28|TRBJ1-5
TGTGCCAGCAGCCTCGCGGGTTTAAGCAATCAGCCCCAGCATTTT
CASSLAGLSNQPQHF
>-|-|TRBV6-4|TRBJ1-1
TGTGCCAGCAGTGACCGGGAGGGGGGAAAGCTTATCTTT
CASSDREGGKLIF
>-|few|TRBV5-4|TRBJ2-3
TGTGCCAGCAGCCCGGGACTCCCTGCGGATACGCAGTATTTT
CASSPGLPADTQYF
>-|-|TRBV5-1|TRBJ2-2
TGCGCCAGCAGCATAAAACAGGGATCCGGGGAGCTGTTTTTT
CASSIKQGSGELFF
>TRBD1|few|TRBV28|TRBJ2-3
TGTGCCAGCAGTCAACCGGGACAGGGAATAGATACGCAGTATTTT
CASSQPGQGIDTQYF
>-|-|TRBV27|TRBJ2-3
TGTGCCAGCAGTTTAGGGCAGAGCACAGATACGCAGTATTTT
CASSLGQSTDTQYF
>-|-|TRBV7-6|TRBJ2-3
TGTGCCAGCAGCTTAGGGACAGGCACAGATACGCAGTATTTT
CASSLGTGTDTQYF
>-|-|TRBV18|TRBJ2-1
TGTGCCAGCTCACCAGGGGCTAGCGAGCACAATGAGCAGTTCTTC
CASSPGASEHNEQFF
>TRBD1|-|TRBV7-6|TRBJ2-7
TGTGCCAGCAGCCCACCTACTCGACAGGGGAAGGAGCAGTACTTC
CASSPPTRQGKEQYF
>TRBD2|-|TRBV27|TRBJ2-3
TGTGCCAGCAGTTTAAAATTAGCGGGATCTAGCACAGATACGCAGTATTTT
CASSLKLAGSSTDTQYF
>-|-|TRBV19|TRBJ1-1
TGTGCCAGTAGTATCGGGGGGCAAGTGGACTGGAACACTGAAGCTTTCTTT
CASSIGGQVDWNTEAFF